This T cell receptor (beta chain) is drawn from a study of blood T cell repertoires in COVID-19. Study context: The United States, Italy and Spain supplied acute and convalescent COVID-19 samples. PBMCs, B-cell-depleted T cells, or T cells provided the cDNA or gDNA that made up the material.

Trimming at V came to 3 bases and at J to 0 bases, leaving 6 bases not matched to a gene. CDR3 length: 17 amino acids. Germline CDR1 reads LNHDA; CDR2 reads SQIVND (reference sequence). Per the authors' pipeline: Reference gene primer amplification yielded estimated nucleated cell counts. Produced via immunoSEQ multiplex PCR; TCRdb's table is partial and in-frame only. The DNA was the basis for D and trimming; V, J and clone size are from that table. The data show 130,000 to 150,000 clones, with roughly nine tenths seen just once and around an eighth held by the top ten. Seattle's cohort entered during active infection and was followed longitudinally.

The gene calls are TRBV19 and TRBJ2-3; 10 positions match TRBD1. This TCR was sampled from a man between 18 and 35 years old with COVID-19, enrolled during active disease. The sample was peripheral blood. This CDR3 reads CASSILDRGYSTDTQYF. CDR3 in DNA: TGTGCCAGTAGTATCTTGGACAGGGGGTATAGCACAGATACGCAGTATTTT.